This T cell receptor (beta chain) emerged from a study of T cells after yellow fever vaccination. This clonotype showed up just a few times. This CDR3 has 14 amino acids. The V and J ends lost 2 bases and 2 bases respectively, with 8 bases between them. Germline CDR1 MNHEY, CDR2 SVGAGI. TCRdb re-called the 5' RACE reads with MiXCR, one entry per CDR3 protein. The sample lists 100,000 or so distinct CDR3 sequences, 7.5% to 10% occurring once. V and J are TRBV6-5 and TRBJ2-3; no firm D call. The TCR comes from a man aged 18 to 29 who received the YFV17D yellow fever vaccine. The sample consisted of CD8+ T cells not binding an NS4B(214-222) dextramer, sorted from PBMCs, taken approximately 16 days after the first yellow fever vaccination. This chain's CDR3 is CASSYAKHTDTQYF. The DNA of the CDR3 is TGTGCCAGCAGTTACGCCAAACACACAGATACGCAGTATTTT.